Presented here are 21 T cell receptor beta chains from one specimen sequenced in a study of T-cell reconstitution after alpha-beta-depleted transplantation in children. The TCRbeta library incorporated unique molecular identifiers. TCRdb used MiXCR to reprocess the PCR reads, holding one entry per CDR3 protein. The data show a few hundred thousand distinct CDR3 sequences, approximately 10% seen once. The sample here was PBMCs from the stem cell graft donor, taken from the stem cell graft. The receptors were sampled from a human donor who donated a stem cell graft to a child with acute lymphoblastic leukemia.

The J gene is TRBJ1-5, the V gene TRBV27; D gene uncertain. Trimming took 0 bases from V and 3 from J, leaving 9 bases between them. Germline V lookup: CDR1 MNHEY, CDR2 SMNVEV (reference sequence). The CDR3 covers 15 residues. The CDR3 nucleotides are TGTGCCAGCAGTTTATCAGGAGCTCTCAATCAGCCCCAGCATTTT. Its protein is CASSLSGALNQPQHF.

This clonotype was counted ten times or more. The DNA for the CDR3 is TGTGCCAGCAGGACAGGGCGCGTCCAGCCCCAGCATTTT. Protein: CASRTGRVQPQHF. The gene calls are TRBV28 and TRBJ1-5; 7 positions agree with TRBD1. CDR3 length: 13 residues. The trim removed 6 bases at V and 7 bases at J, leaving 6 bases unmatched. CDR1 is MDHEN and CDR2 is SYDVKM in the germline V gene.

Notes on this clonotype: An end of the junction differs from the germline gene, which may be a read error. V usage is TRBV7-7 and J usage is TRBJ2-2; TRBD2 agrees at 9 bases. The V gene's germline CDR1 is SSHAT and CDR2 FNYEAQ (reference sequence). This CDR3 comprises 16 residues. Written as DNA, the CDR3 is TGTGCTAGCAGCTTACGGGCTAGCGGGACGGGCGGGGAGCTGTTTTTT. Residues: CASSLRASGTGGELFF.

This clonotype was seen many times. J is TRBJ2-7 and V is TRBV5-1; D perhaps matches TRBD2 (6 bases). The CDR3 is 15 amino acids. Trimming pared 6 bases from V and 0 bases from J, leaving 16 bases between. Germline assignment: CDR1 SGHRS and CDR2 YFSETQ. The CDR3: CASKIAVGNSYEQYF. DNA for the CDR3: TGCGCCAGCAAGATAGCGGTGGGAAACTCCTACGAGCAGTACTTC.

There are a few counts of this clonotype. DNA for the CDR3: TGTGCCACCGGAATGGGGGGCGAGAGTCAGCCCCAGCATTTT. Protein: CATGMGGESQPQHF. The gene calls are TRBV24-1 and TRBJ1-5; tentatively, D is TRBD1 (6 bases). CDR1 is KGHDR, CDR2 SFDVKD, per germline. Trimming left V 9 bases short and J 6 bases short, with 17 bases between. This CDR3 has 14 amino acids.

This clonotype was observed a handful of times. V usage is TRBV20-1 and J usage is TRBJ2-7; 9 bases are a match to TRBD1. Germline V gene data show CDR1 as DFQATT and CDR2 as SNEGSKA (reference sequence). The CDR3 length is 12 residues. CDR3 amino acids: CRTDRGKDEQYF. CDR3 coding DNA: TGCAGAACGGACAGGGGCAAGGACGAGCAGTACTTC.

Many counts were recorded for this clonotype. The V call is TRBV4-2, the J call TRBJ1-5, with a tentative D call TRBD1 (6 bases). Between the trimmed V and J ends, which lost 0 bases and 2 bases, there was a span of 17 bases. The germline V gene encodes CDR1 LGHNA and CDR2 YNFKEQ. The CDR3 has 18 residues. CDR3 amino acids: CASSQDPQGGFGNQPQHF. The CDR3 DNA reads as TGTGCCAGCAGCCAAGACCCACAGGGCGGGTTCGGCAATCAGCCCCAGCATTTT.

This clonotype was observed a handful of times. This chain links TRBV27 with TRBJ1-2, with D uncertain. Germline V gene lookup returns CDR1 MNHEY and CDR2 SMNVEV (reference sequence). The CDR3 has 14 amino acids. V lost 4 bases and J lost 4, with 13 bases in between. This chain's CDR3 is CASSSNTPFYGYTF. Written as DNA, the CDR3 is TGTGCCAGCAGTTCTAATACCCCCTTCTATGGCTACACCTTC.

This clonotype appeared many times. The chain combines TRBV7-3 with TRBJ2-1; 12 nucleotides align to TRBD2. From germline, CDR1 is SGHTA and CDR2 FQGTGA. Trimming removed 5 bases from V and 6 bases from J; junction bases left unmatched: 5. The CDR3 covers 15 residues. DNA of the CDR3: TGTGCCAGCAGCCCCGGACTAGCGGGACCCAATGAGCAGTTCTTC. The encoded protein is CASSPGLAGPNEQFF.

The rearrangement joins TRBV7-2 to TRBJ2-3; D not resolved. CDR3 length equals 14 residues. V gave up 1 base and J gave up 2 bases, with 7 bases separating them. Germline V gene lookup returns CDR1 SGHTA and CDR2 FQGNSA. CDR3 amino acids: CASSLGPATDTQYF. In DNA form, the CDR3 reads TGTGCCAGCAGCTTAGGGCCGGCCACAGATACGCAGTATTTT.

This clonotype was counted a few times. The chain uses TRBV7-9 and TRBJ2-1; D possibly corresponds to TRBD2 (6 bases). CDR1 and CDR2 (germline): SEHNR, FQNEAQ (reference sequence). The CDR3 extends over 16 amino acids. V was shortened by 2 bases and J by 3 bases, with 14 bases between the two germline ends. CDR3 DNA sequence: TGTGCCAGCAGCTTACTCCGACGGGAGTACTACAATGAGCAGTTCTTC. Its protein is CASSLLRREYYNEQFF.

The sample holds many counts of this clonotype. This chain joins TRBV4-2 and TRBJ2-3; D unclear. Germline V CDR1 and CDR2: LGHNA, YNFKEQ. Trimming removed 0 bases at V and 4 bases at J, with 5 bases between. The CDR3 has 13 amino acids. Here the CDR3 reads CASSQEGSDTQYF. In nucleotides, the CDR3 is TGTGCCAGCAGCCAAGAAGGATCAGATACGCAGTATTTT.

The chain carries TRBV19 and TRBJ2-7; possibly TRBD2 for D (5 bases). The germline V and J ends were trimmed by 2 bases and 0 bases, with 11 bases remaining between them. CDR1 is LNHDA and CDR2 is SQIVND in the germline V gene (reference sequence). The CDR3 sequence is 15 residues long. CDR3: CASSISRRSSYEQYF. In DNA form, the CDR3 reads TGTGCCAGTAGTATAAGCAGGAGGAGCTCCTACGAGCAGTACTTC.

This clonotype was seen a few times. The rearrangement joins TRBV20-1 to TRBJ2-1, with TRBD2 matching 16 bases. Losses at the gene ends were 6 bases for V and 10 bases for J; bases not matched to a gene: 9. The germline CDR1 and CDR2 sequences are DFQATT and SNEGSKA (reference sequence). The CDR3 loop spans 15 amino acids. The CDR3 DNA is TGCAGTGCCCCGCCCCCGGGACTAGCGGGAGGGGAGCAGTTCTTC. It specifies CSAPPPGLAGGEQFF.

The chain employs TRBV6-5 and TRBJ2-4; 7 bases align to TRBD1. The ends lost 6 bases at V and 0 bases at J; junction bases unmatched: 11. This CDR3 region has 17 residues. Per germline, CDR1 MNHEY and CDR2 SVGAGI. The DNA of the CDR3 is TGTGCCAGCAGACCTCAAAGGGGACAGACAGCCAAAAACATTCAGTACTTC. It specifies CASRPQRGQTAKNIQYF.

This clonotype has a handful of counts. V usage is TRBV4-1 and J usage is TRBJ2-1; D is unclear. Trimming removed 0 bases from V and 0 bases from J, with 12 bases in between. The germline V gene has CDR1 MGHRA and CDR2 YSYEKL. The CDR3 consists of 17 residues. This chain's CDR3 is CASSQEASLSSYNEQFF. The CDR3 bases are TGCGCCAGCAGCCAAGAGGCTTCTCTGAGCTCCTACAATGAGCAGTTCTTC.

The chain couples TRBV6-5 to TRBJ2-1, with 11 bases matching TRBD2. The V gene end was trimmed by 0 bases and the J gene end by 9 bases; junction bases not matched to a gene: 4. Germline V gene lookup returns CDR1 MNHEY and CDR2 SVGAGI. The CDR3 length is 15 residues. Here the CDR3 DNA reads TGTGCCAGCAGTTACTCGGGACTAGCGGCGGTTGAGCAGTTCTTC. As protein: CASSYSGLAAVEQFF.

The rearrangement links TRBV9 to TRBJ2-1; D perhaps matches TRBD2 (7 bases). V lost 3 bases and J lost 2, with 15 bases in between. Germline CDR1 SGDLS, CDR2 YYNGEE. The CDR3 has 16 amino acids. DNA for the CDR3: TGTGCCAGCAGCGCCAAGGGGAGGGGGGCCTACAATGAGCAGTTCTTC. The encoded protein is CASSAKGRGAYNEQFF.

The rearrangement links TRBV27 to TRBJ1-4, with D possibly TRBD1 on 6 matching bases. Trimming stripped 4 bases from V and 8 bases from J, with 26 bases between. Germline V gene sequence: CDR1 MNHEY, CDR2 SMNVEV (reference sequence). The CDR3 is 18 amino acids. For the CDR3, the DNA is TGTGCCAGCAGTTCCTGGCTACCGGGACAAAAGAGTGGGGAAAAACTGTTTTTT. This translates into CASSSWLPGQKSGEKLFF.

This clonotype has only a few counts. J is TRBJ2-5 and V is TRBV3-1; D unresolved. V was cut by 1 base and J by 2 bases, with 5 bases left in between. The V gene's germline CDR1 is LGHDT and CDR2 YNNKEL (reference sequence). This CDR3 comprises 13 residues. The CDR3 here is CASSQGQQETQYF. For the CDR3, the DNA is TGTGCCAGCAGCCAAGGACAACAAGAGACCCAGTACTTC.

In this sample, this clonotype turned up a few times. The J gene is TRBJ2-5, the V gene TRBV3-1; no firm D call. This CDR3 is built from 14 residues. Germline V gives CDR1 LGHDT, CDR2 YNNKEL (reference sequence). The V gene lost 0 bases and the J gene lost 5 bases, with 10 bases spanning the gap. In DNA, the CDR3 is TGTGCCAGCAGCCAAGATCCCGGGTACGAGACCCAGTACTTC. It specifies CASSQDPGYETQYF.